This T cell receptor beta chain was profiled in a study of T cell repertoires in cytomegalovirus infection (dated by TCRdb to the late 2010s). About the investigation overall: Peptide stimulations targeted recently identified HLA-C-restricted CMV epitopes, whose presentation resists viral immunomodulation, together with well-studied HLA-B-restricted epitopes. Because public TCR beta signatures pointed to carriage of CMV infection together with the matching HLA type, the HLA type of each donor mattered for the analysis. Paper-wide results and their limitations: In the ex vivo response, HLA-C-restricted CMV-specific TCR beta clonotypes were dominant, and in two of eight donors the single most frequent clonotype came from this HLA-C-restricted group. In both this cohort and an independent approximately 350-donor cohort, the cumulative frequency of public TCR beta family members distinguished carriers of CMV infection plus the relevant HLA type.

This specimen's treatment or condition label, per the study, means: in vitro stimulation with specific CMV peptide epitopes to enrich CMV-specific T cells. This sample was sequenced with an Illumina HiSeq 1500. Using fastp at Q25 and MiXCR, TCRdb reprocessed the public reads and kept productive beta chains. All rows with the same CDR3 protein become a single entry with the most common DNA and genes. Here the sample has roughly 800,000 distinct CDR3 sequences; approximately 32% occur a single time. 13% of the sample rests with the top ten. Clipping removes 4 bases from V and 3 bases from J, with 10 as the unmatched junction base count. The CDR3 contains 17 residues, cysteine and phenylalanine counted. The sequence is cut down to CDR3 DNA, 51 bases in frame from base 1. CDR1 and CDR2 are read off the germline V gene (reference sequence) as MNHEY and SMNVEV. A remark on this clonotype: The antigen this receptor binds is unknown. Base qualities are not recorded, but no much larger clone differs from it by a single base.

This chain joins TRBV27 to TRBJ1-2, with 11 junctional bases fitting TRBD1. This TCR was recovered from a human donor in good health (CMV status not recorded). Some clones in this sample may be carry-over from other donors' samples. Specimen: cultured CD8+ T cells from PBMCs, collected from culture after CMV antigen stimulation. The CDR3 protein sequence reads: CASSSDIGQGAHYGYTF. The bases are TGTGCCAGCAGTTCAGACATCGGACAGGGGGCGCACTATGGCTACACCTTC.